This entry describes one TCR beta chain. The antigen remains unidentified. There were likely unrecorded immune exposures, though donors were nominally healthy when sampled. The data derive from a study of cytomegalovirus exposure and HLA in healthy donors. Study-wide points: TCR beta V segments were, for the most part, productive about 87% or about 30% of the time in an earlier analysis. Reportedly, fewer N-insertions than the approximately 700-donor mean appeared in an Asian-associated ancestry cluster in a later analysis. The study dropped some indistinguishable V segments, TRBV6-2 and TRBV6-3 among them.

The germline V gene has CDR1 MNHNY and CDR2 SVGAGI (reference sequence). Trimming stripped 0 bases from V and 5 bases from J, with 9 bases between. The CDR3 loop spans 14 amino acids. With 60 Vbeta and 13 Jbeta primers, the PCR was carried out. Sequencing used immunoSEQ multiplex PCR; TCRdb keeps in-frame clones, though not all of them. The sample lists 120,000 to 150,000 clones; over 70% were seen once. This chain links TRBV6-6 with TRBJ2-3; the D gene is possibly TRBD2 (7 bases). Sequencing input: PBMCs. This TCR derives from a man between 25 and 39 years old in good health and CMV-seropositive. The CDR3 region is CASSYSGGGDTQYF. The CDR3 DNA reads TGTGCCAGCAGTTACTCGGGAGGGGGAGATACGCAGTATTTT.